These 22 T cell receptor beta chains were all obtained from the same sample, sequenced in a study of Ad26.COV2.S vaccination and SARS-CoV-2 variants. TCRdb keeps only in-frame clones here, not all; method: immunoSEQ multiplex PCR. This sample has about 320,000 clones, with 85% found just once. Treatment denoted: around 19 received Ad26.COV2.S at low or high dose, single or two shots; several received placebo; per-sample allocation not given. Specimen acquisition occurred on day 63 following the initial vaccine or placebo injection. The starting material was peripheral blood, obtained in a trial of Ad26.COV2.S vaccine versus placebo. The receptors here all came from a person aged 18-65 years who received the Ad26.COV2.S COVID-19 vaccine or a placebo.

The rearrangement joins TRBV15 to TRBJ2-7; no reliable D call. The CDR3 spans 14 residues. Germline CDR1 reads LNHNV; CDR2 reads YYDKDF (reference sequence). Trimming took off 0 bases at V and 2 bases at J, with 8 bases between the two ends. The CDR3 is CATSRDSTAYEQYF. DNA for the CDR3: TGTGCCACCAGCAGAGACTCGACGGCCTACGAGCAGTACTTC.

The chain combines TRBV28 with TRBJ2-1, with TRBD2 identical over 11 bases. The CDR3 loop spans 16 amino acids. V shed 4 bases and J 8 bases; nucleotides not matched to a gene: 10. CDR1 and CDR2 (germline): MDHEN, SYDVKM. DNA of the CDR3: TGTGCCAGCAGTTCCCCTGGCGCTAGCGGGGGGTATGAGCAGTTCTTC. Residues: CASSSPGASGGYEQFF.

This chain uses TRBV29-1 with TRBJ2-7, with 11 bases fitting TRBD2. The CDR3 spans 16 residues. Germline CDR1 SQVTM, CDR2 ANQGSEA. J was trimmed by 3 bases and V by 4 bases; bases with no gene match: 11. The DNA for the CDR3 is TGCAGCGTTGTACTAGCGGGGGTCCTTCCTATCTACGAGCAGTACTTC. Translating it yields CSVVLAGVLPIYEQYF.

V and J are TRBV6-6 and TRBJ2-7, with 9 bases that match TRBD1. CDR3 length equals 15 residues. Germline CDR1 is MNHNY and CDR2 is SVGAGI (reference sequence). Unmatched junction bases numbered 9, after V lost 6 bases and J lost 3 bases. The CDR3 DNA follows: TGTGCCAGCAGCCCACCCCAGGACAGGGGCTACGAGCAGTACTTC. Its translation is CASSPPQDRGYEQYF.

The rearrangement links TRBV5-1 to TRBJ2-7, with D perhaps TRBD1 or TRBD2 (5 bases each). V gave up 0 bases and J gave up 4 bases, with 17 bases separating them. This CDR3 spans 16 amino acids. Germline values: CDR1 SGHRS, CDR2 YFSETQ. The DNA for the CDR3 is TGCGCCAGCAGCTTGGGGGGGTCGAGAGGTACTTACGAGCAGTACTTC. It is translated as CASSLGGSRGTYEQYF.

The rearrangement joins TRBV29-1 to TRBJ2-3, with unresolved D. Trimming took off 4 bases at V and 2 bases at J, with 10 bases between the two ends. CDR1 is SQVTM, CDR2 ANQGSEA, per germline. This CDR3 spans 13 amino acids. The CDR3 region is CSVGPRNTDTQYF. For the CDR3, the DNA is TGCAGCGTTGGCCCACGGAACACAGATACGCAGTATTTT.

The chain employs TRBV5-1 and TRBJ2-6, with D perhaps being TRBD1 or TRBD2 (7 bases each). Germline-derived CDR1 and CDR2 are SGHRS and YFSETQ. The V and J ends lost 4 bases and 4 bases respectively, with 12 bases between them. This CDR3 comprises 15 residues. The CDR3 DNA reads TGCGCCAGCAGCGGGAGGGGGCGCGGGGCCAACGTCCTGACTTTC. Translation: CASSGRGRGANVLTF.

V usage is TRBV4-1 and J usage is TRBJ2-5; no firm D call. Trimming shortened V by 1 base and J by 5 bases, and 8 bases separated the two germline ends. Germline CDR1 is MGHRA and CDR2 is YSYEKL. The CDR3 totals 13 residues. Here the CDR3 DNA reads TGCGCCAGCAGCCAAGTTCTATTGGAGACCCAGTACTTC. Residues: CASSQVLLETQYF.

This chain uses TRBV29-1 with TRBJ2-1; maybe TRBD1 (6 bases). Trimming removed 6 bases from V and 3 bases from J, with 9 bases in between. The germline V gene encodes CDR1 SQVTM and CDR2 ANQGSEA. The CDR3 contains 12 residues. CDR3 DNA sequence: TGCAGCGTGAGGGACAACTACAATGAGCAGTTCTTC. Amino acids: CSVRDNYNEQFF.

The chain uses TRBV19 and TRBJ2-5, with D possibly TRBD1 on 7 matching bases. From germline, CDR1 is LNHDA and CDR2 SQIVND (reference sequence). Trimming left V 5 bases short and J 1 base short, with 11 bases between. This CDR3 region has 14 residues. CDR3 in DNA: TGTGCCAGTAGTCCAGGGGGGAGCCAAGAGACCCAGTACTTC. It encodes CASSPGGSQETQYF. The full variable domain, rest sourced from reference TRBV19 and TRBJ2-5, is DGGITQSPKYLFRKEGQNVTLSCEQNLNHDAMYWYRQDPGQGLRLIYYSQIVNDFQKGDIAEGYSVSREKKESFPLTVTSAQKNPTAFYLCASSPGGSQETQYFGPGTRLLVL.

The chain joins TRBV6-5 to TRBJ1-5, with 9 bases matching TRBD1. The germline CDR1 and CDR2 sequences are MNHEY and SVGAGI. J gave up 5 bases and V 6 bases, and 8 bases lay outside the gene matches. The CDR3 loop spans 15 amino acids. Here the CDR3 DNA reads TGTGCCAGCAGCCGGGACAGGGCCCTGGATCAGCCCCAGCATTTT. Its translation: CASSRDRALDQPQHF.

The CDR3 nucleotides read TGTGCCAGTAGTATCAAAGCCGGGACAGGGGGCTATGGCTACACCTTC. This codes for CASSIKAGTGGYGYTF. The chain links TRBV19 to TRBJ1-2, with 11 bases matching TRBD1. This CDR3 region has 16 residues. The germline V gene has CDR1 LNHDA and CDR2 SQIVND (reference sequence). After removal of 3 bases from V and 4 bases from J, the junction contained 7 bases not matched to a gene. The full variable domain, its missing parts supplied by reference TRBV19 and TRBJ1-2, is DGGITQSPKYLFRKEGQNVTLSCEQNLNHDAMYWYRQDPGQGLRLIYYSQIVNDFQKGDIAEGYSVSREKKESFPLTVTSAQKNPTAFYLCASSIKAGTGGYGYTFGSGTRLTVV.

The genes are TRBV5-1 and TRBJ2-3, with 9 bases identical to TRBD1. Germline CDR1 is SGHRS and CDR2 is YFSETQ. The CDR3 loop spans 15 amino acids. The junction had 13 bases not matched to a gene; V was cut back by 3 bases and J by 11 bases. The CDR3 DNA sequence: TGCGCCAGCAGCTCCGGGACAGGGTTATTCATGAGGCAGTATTTT. This gives the protein CASSSGTGLFMRQYF.

The chain couples TRBV5-1 to TRBJ2-6; no clear D. In germline, CDR1 is SGHRS, CDR2 YFSETQ. V was trimmed by 4 bases and J by 0 bases, leaving 5 bases between them. CDR3 length: 14 residues. In DNA, the CDR3 is TGCGCCAGCAGCCGGTTCTCTGGGGCCAACGTCCTGACTTTC. Translation gives CASSRFSGANVLTF.

The chain links TRBV14 to TRBJ1-1, with 8 nucleotides matching TRBD1. V lost 0 bases and J lost 0; bases outside the gene matches: 15. From germline, CDR1 is SGHDN and CDR2 FVKESK. The CDR3 is 20 residues long. The chain's CDR3 is CASSQEGQGALGQLNTEAFF. The CDR3 coding sequence is TGTGCCAGCAGCCAAGAGGGGCAGGGGGCGTTGGGTCAACTGAACACTGAAGCTTTCTTT.

The genes are TRBV9 and TRBJ1-1, with D tentatively TRBD1 (5 bases). The CDR3 consists of 14 residues. Germline CDR1 SGDLS, CDR2 YYNGEE. V was shortened by 3 bases and J by 4 bases, with 13 bases between the two germline ends. The CDR3 DNA reads TGTGCCAGCAGCGCCCCCGGGGGAGTCACTGAAGCTTTCTTT. As protein: CASSAPGGVTEAFF. The full variable domain, its missing parts supplied by reference TRBV9 and TRBJ1-1, is DSGVTQTPKHLITATGQRVTLRCSPRSGDLSVYWYQQSLDQGLQFLIQYYNGEERAKGNILERFSAQQFPDLHSELNLSSLELGDSALYFCASSAPGGVTEAFFGQGTRLTVV.

The V call is TRBV24-1, the J call TRBJ2-7; D may be TRBD1 (5 bases). This CDR3 is built from 18 residues. CDR1 is KGHDR, CDR2 SFDVKD, per germline. V lost 5 bases to trimming and J lost 2 bases, with 24 bases between them. The DNA of the CDR3 is TGTGCCACCAGTGGTCTCAGGGCGCTACCAAGAAATCCCTACGAGCAGTACTTC. This gives the protein CATSGLRALPRNPYEQYF.

The CDR3 spells CASSLATGQGGTEAFF. The CDR3 DNA reads as TGTGCCAGCAGCTTAGCTACTGGGCAGGGAGGTACTGAAGCTTTCTTT. V and J are TRBV7-9 and TRBJ1-1; the D gene is possibly TRBD1 (5 bases). V was shortened by 0 bases and J by 5 bases, with 16 bases between the two germline ends. Germline CDR1 and CDR2: SEHNR and FQNEAQ (reference sequence). The CDR3 sequence is 16 residues long.

J is TRBJ2-7 and V is TRBV11-3; D remains ambiguous. Trimming shortened V by 4 bases and J by 9 bases, and 16 bases separated the two germline ends. Germline lookup yields CDR1 SGHNT and CDR2 YENEEA. This CDR3 contains 13 residues. CDR3: CASSSRISLLQYF. CDR3 DNA: TGTGCCAGCAGCTCCAGAATTTCGCTTTTGCAGTACTTC.

This chain connects TRBV2 to TRBJ2-7; TRBD2 aligns across 7 bases. Per germline, CDR1 SNHLY and CDR2 FYNNEI. This CDR3 has 13 residues. J lost 6 bases, V lost 4 bases, and 6 bases had no gene match. The CDR3 sequence: CASSGIPGGEQYF. The CDR3 DNA follows: TGTGCCAGCAGTGGGATCCCGGGGGGCGAGCAGTACTTC.

V gene TRBV2 combines with J gene TRBJ1-4, with TRBD1 as a possible D gene (5 bases). The CDR3 has 15 residues. CDR1 and CDR2 from the germline V gene are SNHLY and FYNNEI. V lost 1 base and J lost 5, with 11 bases in between. CDR3 residues: CASSEDRTGNEKLFF. As DNA, the CDR3 is TGTGCCAGCAGTGAAGATCGAACAGGCAATGAAAAACTGTTTTTT.

V and J are TRBV28 and TRBJ1-5; D may be TRBD1 (6 bases). Germline CDR1 is MDHEN and CDR2 is SYDVKM. Trimming pared 7 bases from V and 2 bases from J, leaving 15 bases between. The CDR3 contains 15 residues. For the CDR3, the DNA is TGTGCCAGCAACCCGGCGGCAGGGGGCAATCAGCCCCAGCATTTT. The encoded protein is CASNPAAGGNQPQHF.